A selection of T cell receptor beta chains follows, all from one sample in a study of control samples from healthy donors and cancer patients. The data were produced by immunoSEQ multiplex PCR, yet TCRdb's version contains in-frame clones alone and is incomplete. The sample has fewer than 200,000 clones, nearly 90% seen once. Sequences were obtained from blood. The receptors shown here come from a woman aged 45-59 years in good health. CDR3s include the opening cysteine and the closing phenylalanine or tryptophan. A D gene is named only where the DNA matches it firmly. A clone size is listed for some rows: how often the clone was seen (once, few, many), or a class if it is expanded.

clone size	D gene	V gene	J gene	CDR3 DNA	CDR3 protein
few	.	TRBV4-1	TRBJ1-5	TGCGCCAGCAGCCAAGGCAAAACAGGGATGGTCCAGCCCCAGCATTTT	CASSQGKTGMVQPQHF
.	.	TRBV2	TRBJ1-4	TGTGCCAGCAGTACACTACTGGGGGTCGGTGAAAAACTGTTTTTT	CASSTLLGVGEKLFF
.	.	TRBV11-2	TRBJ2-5	TGTGCCAGCAGCCGGGACAACCAAGAGACCCAGTACTTC	CASSRDNQETQYF
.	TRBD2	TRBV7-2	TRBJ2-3	TGTGCCAGCAGCTTACGACTAGCGGGGGGGCGAGATACGCAGTATTTT	CASSLRLAGGRDTQYF
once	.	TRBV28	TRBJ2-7	TGTGCCACCCTGCTGAGGGGCTCCTACGAGCAGTACTTC	CATLLRGSYEQYF
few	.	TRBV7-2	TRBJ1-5	TGTGCCAGCAGCTTAGTAGAGGAGAATCAGCCCCAGCATTTT	CASSLVEENQPQHF
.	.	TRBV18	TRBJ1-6	TGTGCCAGCTCACCACGTACTAGTGCGGGGTCGGGTGGTAATTCACCCCTCCACTTT	CASSPRTSAGSGGNSPLHF
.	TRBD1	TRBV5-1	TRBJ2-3	TGCGCCAGCAGCTTTACAGGGGCGCGAGGAGATACGCAGTATTTT	CASSFTGARGDTQYF
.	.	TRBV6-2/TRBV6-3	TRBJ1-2	TGTGCCAGCAGCCGGGACACCGACTATGGCTACACCTTC	CASSRDTDYGYTF
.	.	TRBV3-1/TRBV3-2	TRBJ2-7	TGTGCCAGCAGCCAACGGGGGGCCGTGGGGAACGAGCAGTACTTC	CASSQRGAVGNEQYF
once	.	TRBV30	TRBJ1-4	TGTGCCTGGAGTGTAACCGGGGCCGGGGAAAAACTGTTTTTT	CAWSVTGAGEKLFF
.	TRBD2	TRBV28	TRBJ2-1	TGTGCCAGCAGTTTGGGGGGGGCGGGAGGTTCTAATGAGCAGTTCTTC	CASSLGGAGGSNEQFF
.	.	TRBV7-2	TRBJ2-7	TGTGCCAGCAGCTTTGCAGGCTACGAGCAGTACTTC	CASSFAGYEQYF
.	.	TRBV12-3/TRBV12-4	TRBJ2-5	TGTGCCAGCAGTTTAAGGGTAGGGACCCAGTACTTC	CASSLRVGTQYF
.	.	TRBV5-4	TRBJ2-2	TGTGCCAGCAGTCCGAACGGCGGAGCGAACACCGGGGAGCTGTTTTTT	CASSPNGGANTGELFF
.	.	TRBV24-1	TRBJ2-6	TGTGCCACCAGTGACCCCGTTGTGGCCAACGTCCTGACTTTC	CATSDPVVANVLTF
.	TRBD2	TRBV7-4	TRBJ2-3	TGTGCCAGCAGCTCCCCTCTAGCGGGAGAAAGTTTCACAGATACGCAGTATTTT	CASSSPLAGESFTDTQYF
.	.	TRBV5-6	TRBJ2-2	TGTGCCAGCAGCTTTAGGGGGCGCGGGGCCGGGGAGCTGTTTTTT	CASSFRGRGAGELFF
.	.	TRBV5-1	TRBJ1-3	TGCGCCAGCAGCTTGTCTGGTTCAGACTCTGGAAACACCATATATTTT	CASSLSGSDSGNTIYF
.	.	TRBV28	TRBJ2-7	TGTGCCAGCAGATTACCACAGGGATCCTACGAGCAGTACTTC	CASRLPQGSYEQYF
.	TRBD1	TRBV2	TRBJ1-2	TGTGCCAGCAGTTCAACAGGGGACTATGGCTACACCTTC	CASSSTGDYGYTF
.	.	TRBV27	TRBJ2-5	TGTGCCAGCAGTTTATCACCCGCTACCCAAGAGACCCAGTACTTC	CASSLSPATQETQYF
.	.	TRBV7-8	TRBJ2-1	TGTGCCAGCAGCTACAACGTGGATGAGCAGTTCTTC	CASSYNVDEQFF
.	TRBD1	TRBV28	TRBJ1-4	TGTGCCAGCAGTCCGGACAGGGGGCACAGTAATGAAAAACTGTTTTTT	CASSPDRGHSNEKLFF
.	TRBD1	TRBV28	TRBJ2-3	TGTGCCAGCAGTTTTACAGGGGGGACAGATACGCAGTATTTT	CASSFTGGTDTQYF
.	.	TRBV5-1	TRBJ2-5	TGCGCCAGCAGTTTTGGGGGCGGCCCCCAAGAGACCCAGTACTTC	CASSFGGGPQETQYF
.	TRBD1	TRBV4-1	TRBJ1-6	TGCGCCAGCAGCCGATGGCCCGCAGGGGGACAGGATAATTCACCCCTCCACTTT	CASSRWPAGGQDNSPLHF
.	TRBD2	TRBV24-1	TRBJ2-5	TGTGCCACAAGCGGGACTAGCAGTAAGGAGACCCAGTACTTC	CATSGTSSKETQYF
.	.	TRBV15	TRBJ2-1	TGTGCCACCAGCAGAGATCTGGATGAGCAGTTCTTC	CATSRDLDEQFF
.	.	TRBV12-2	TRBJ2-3	TGTGCAAGTCGCTTAGAAAGCAAAGGGTCAGGCACAGATACGCAGTATTTT	CASRLESKGSGTDTQYF
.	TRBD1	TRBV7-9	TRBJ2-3	TGTGCCAGCAGCCCGGGGACAGGGGGCGCGGGCACAGATACGCAGTATTTT	CASSPGTGGAGTDTQYF
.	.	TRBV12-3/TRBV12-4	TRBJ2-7	TGTGCCAGCGGAAGCCCCAACCCCTACGAGCAGTACTTC	CASGSPNPYEQYF